A selection of T cell receptor beta chains follows, all from one sample in a study of shared clonotypes between healthy human individuals. Here immunoSEQ multiplex PCR was the method, and the copy in TCRdb shows in-frame clones only, minus some. Found here are roughly 2.2 million clones, roughly 92% of them singletons; the top ten hold 0.37%. Input material: naive CD4+ T cells from PBMCs. The receptors here all came from a man aged 18-30 years in good health. Some clones in this sample may be carry-over from other donors' samples. CDR3s include the opening cysteine and the closing phenylalanine or tryptophan. Each record gives: CDR3 length, V gene, J gene, D gene, CDR3 DNA, CDR3 protein. D genes are given only for firm matches.

>13|TRBV18|TRBJ2-5|-
TGTGCCAGCTCACCACCTGGGGGAGAGACCCAGTACTTC
CASSPPGGETQYF
>14|TRBV2|TRBJ2-3|TRBD1
TGTGCCAGCAACCCACAGGGGGACACAGATACGCAGTATTTT
CASNPQGDTDTQYF
>15|TRBV28|TRBJ2-7|TRBD1
TGTGCCAGCAGTTCTACCGGGACAGGGGCCTACGAGCAGTACTTC
CASSSTGTGAYEQYF
>13|TRBV5-6|TRBJ1-4|-
TGTGCCAGCAGCTTGTCAGGGAGAGGAAAACTGTTTTTT
CASSLSGRGKLFF
>14|TRBV28|TRBJ1-4|TRBD1
TGTGCCAGCAGTGTGGACAGGGATAATGAAAAACTGTTTTTT
CASSVDRDNEKLFF
>15|TRBV19|TRBJ2-7|-
TGTGCCAGTAGTATCGAGGGTGGCCTCTTCTACGAGCAGTACTTC
CASSIEGGLFYEQYF
>14|TRBV30|TRBJ2-7|-
TGTGCCTGGAGTACGGGAAGGCTAACGGGGGAGCAGTACTTC
CAWSTGRLTGEQYF
>11|TRBV28|TRBJ2-3|-
TGTGCCACCCTTCTAACAGATACGCAGTATTTT
CATLLTDTQYF
>16|TRBV6-5|TRBJ2-1|TRBD2
TGTGCCAGCAGTTACCTGGGACTAGCGGGAGACAATGAGCAGTTCTTC
CASSYLGLAGDNEQFF
>15|TRBV5-1|TRBJ2-1|TRBD2
TGCGCCAGCAGCTTCGGCAGCGGGAGGGGGAATGAGCAGTTCTTC
CASSFGSGRGNEQFF
>12|TRBV2|TRBJ2-5|-
TGTGCCAGCAGTGAAACTACGGAGACCCAGTACTTC
CASSETTETQYF
>14|TRBV5-1|TRBJ2-7|-
TGCGCCAGCAGACGACAGGTTGAGGCGGGGGAGCAGTACTTC
CASRRQVEAGEQYF
>16|TRBV25-1|TRBJ2-2|TRBD2
TGTGCCAGCACGGGACTAGCGGGGACGAACACCGGGGAGCTGTTTTTT
CASTGLAGTNTGELFF
>13|TRBV2|TRBJ2-7|-
TGTGCCAGCAACCCCCGCTTCCCCGGCGAGCAGTACTTC
CASNPRFPGEQYF
>15|TRBV15|TRBJ2-1|-
TGTGCCACCAGCAGGGGGACTCCATCCTACAATGAGCAGTTCTTC
CATSRGTPSYNEQFF
>15|TRBV5-1|TRBJ1-4|TRBD1
TGCGCCAGCAGCCGAACAGGGGTGACTAATGAAAAACTGTTTTTT
CASSRTGVTNEKLFF
>15|TRBV2|TRBJ1-2|TRBD1
TGTGCCAGCAGACCGACTACAGGGGAGGTCGGCGGCTACACCTTC
CASRPTTGEVGGYTF
>15|TRBV7-2|TRBJ2-1|-
TGTGCCAGCAGCTTTACTCAGGGCTCCTACAATGAGCAGTTCTTC
CASSFTQGSYNEQFF
>15|TRBV5-1|TRBJ2-1|-
TGCGCCAGCAGCCTGGGGACCGGGGCGGGGAATGAGCAGTTCTTC
CASSLGTGAGNEQFF
>14|TRBV7-9|TRBJ2-2|-
TGTGCCAGCAGCCTGTTAGGTTCCCCCGGGGAGCTGTTTTTT
CASSLLGSPGELFF
>14|TRBV30|TRBJ2-4|-
TGTGCCTGGAGTGTACTGGACCAAAAAAACATTCAGTACTTC
CAWSVLDQKNIQYF
>15|TRBV18|TRBJ2-7|-
TGTGCCAGCTCACCACCTTCAGGGAGAACCTACGAGCAGTACTTC
CASSPPSGRTYEQYF
>14|TRBV5-1|TRBJ1-3|-
TGCGCCAGCAAGGTTGGAACCGGGGCGGACACCATATATTTT
CASKVGTGADTIYF